This T cell receptor (beta chain) was identified during a study of T cell repertoires in cytomegalovirus infection (dated by TCRdb to about 2019). With respect to the entire study: Donor HLA type was relevant to the analysis, as public TCR beta signatures indicated carriage of CMV infection together with the matching HLA type.

This clonotype has ten or more counts. There is no known antigen for this receptor. No base-level quality is on record; no much larger clone is a single base apart. Overall study outcomes, separate from this receptor: The ex vivo response was dominated by HLA-C-restricted CMV-specific TCR beta clonotypes, which also provided the single most frequent clonotype in two of eight donors. Cumulative frequency of public TCR beta family members discriminated carriers of CMV infection plus the relevant HLA type in this cohort and an independent approximately 370-donor cohort.

Sequencing took place on an Illumina HiSeq 1500. TCRdb redid the processing of the public reads, applying fastp at Q25 and MiXCR, and retained in-frame beta chains. Each CDR3 protein appears once, grouped with its most common genes and DNA. For this sample there are approximately 180,000 distinct CDR3 sequences; about a tenth appear just once. The leading ten clones occupy about 4.6% of the sample. From the cysteine up to the phenylalanine, the CDR3 has a length of 15 residues. Solely the CDR3 DNA is kept, with 45 bases framed from the first base. Via the germline V gene, CDR1 is SGHTA and CDR2 FQGNSA. V trim: 3 bases; J trim: 6 bases; unmatched bases: 5.

The sequence derives from a human donor in good health (CMV status not recorded). Some clones in this sample may be carry-over from other donors' samples. Material: PBMCs. Recombination joined TRBV7-2 with TRBJ2-2; TRBD2 aligns with 9 central bases. The DNA sequence is given as TGTGCCAGCAGCTTGAGTCTAGCGGGGTCCGGGGAGCTGTTTTTT. This encodes CASSLSLAGSGELFF.